This passage covers 5 T cell receptor beta chains from one sample sequenced in a study of T-cell memory formation after mild COVID-19. Using its own MiXCR run on the 5' RACE reads, TCRdb lists one record per CDR3 protein. The sample contains fewer than 350,000 distinct CDR3 sequences, roughly 13% of which appear only once. The sample taken for sequencing was PBMCs or a T cell subset sorted from them (not recorded which). These receptor sequences come from a man aged 18 to 30 who had mild COVID-19 (a few samples of this study predate the infection). Cell type and time point are not known.

This clonotype occurred a few times. The chain uses TRBV7-9 and TRBJ2-3; possible D gene TRBD2, 5 bases. Trimming took 1 base from V and 2 from J, leaving 13 bases between them. Germline V CDR1 and CDR2: SEHNR, FQNEAQ (reference sequence). CDR3 length equals 16 residues. The CDR3 region is CASSLVPTSFTDTQYF. The CDR3 bases are TGTGCCAGCAGCTTAGTCCCCACTAGTTTCACAGATACGCAGTATTTT. The full variable domain, with the rest looked up from reference TRBV7-9 and TRBJ2-3, is DTGVSQNPRHKITKRGQNVTFRCDPISEHNRLYWYRQTLGQGPEFLTYFQNEAQLEKSRLLSDRFSAERPKGSFSTLEIQRTEQGDSAMYLCASSLVPTSFTDTQYFGPGTRLTVL.

The chain employs TRBV6-5 and TRBJ2-3; D possibly corresponds to TRBD2 (5 bases). Trimming pared 6 bases from V and 1 base from J, leaving 17 bases between. The germline gives CDR1 MNHEY, CDR2 SVGAGI. This CDR3 comprises 16 residues. The CDR3, as DNA: TGTGCCAGCAGCCGACTGGCGGGCCTCGGCACAGATACGCAGTATTTT. Translating it yields CASSRLAGLGTDTQYF.

V and J are TRBV6-2 or TRBV6-3 and TRBJ2-7, with D unclear. Trimming shortened V by 2 bases and J by 0 bases, and 5 bases separated the two germline ends. The CDR3 sequence is 13 residues long. The germline V gene has CDR1 MNHEY and CDR2 SVGEGT. The CDR3 here is CASSYSHSYEQYV. As DNA, the CDR3 is TGTGCCAGCAGTTACAGTCACTCCTACGAGCAGTACGTC.

The V gene is TRBV20-1, the J gene TRBJ2-7, with no clear D. The V end was cut by 3 bases, the J end by 3 bases, with 12 bases between. Per germline, CDR1 DFQATT and CDR2 SNEGSKA (reference sequence). The CDR3 spans 13 residues. The CDR3 loop reads CSARSGLFYEQYV. The CDR3 bases are TGCAGTGCTAGGTCCGGGCTTTTCTACGAGCAGTACGTC.

The table lists this clonotype with many counts. The chain has TRBV6-5 and TRBJ2-7; TRBD1 is a possible D gene (6 bases). The CDR3 is 16 residues long. Trimming shortened V by 0 bases and J by 3 bases, and 15 bases separated the two germline ends. Germline assignment: CDR1 MNHEY and CDR2 SVGAGI. CDR3 residues: CASSYSLGASGYEQYF. In DNA form, the CDR3 reads TGTGCCAGCAGTTACTCACTGGGGGCTTCGGGCTACGAGCAGTACTTC.